This record covers a single T cell receptor beta chain. The repertoire was sequenced with immunoSEQ multiplex PCR; TCRdb's copy has only in-frame clones and lacks some. The sample carries 80,000 or so clones, over 95% recorded once. This sample is part of a study of technical replicates of blood from several donors. Sequencing used T cells isolated from PBMCs. The TCR comes from a human donor in good health.

The CDR3 loop is CASSLALGQDLFSYTF. The CDR3 DNA sequence: TGTGCCAGCAGTTTAGCCCTAGGACAGGATCTGTTTAGCTACACCTTC. The gene calls are TRBV28 and TRBJ1-2; 7 nucleotides align to TRBD1. V dropped 2 bases and J dropped 9; count of bases not matched to a gene: 15. The length of the CDR3 is 16 residues. The V gene's germline CDR1 is MDHEN and CDR2 SYDVKM.